This TCR beta chain was sequenced for a study of blood T cell repertoires in COVID-19. On the study more broadly: Samples came from the United States, Italy and Spain, spanning acute and convalescent COVID-19. The cDNA or gDNA used as material had been derived from T cells, B-cell-depleted T cells, or PBMCs.

Authors' processing steps: Reference gene primer amplification yielded estimated nucleated cell counts. Libraries were prepared by immunoSEQ multiplex PCR; TCRdb keeps only in-frame clonotypes and omits some of them. The V and J calls and clone size were taken over from that table, and D and trimming were inferred from the DNA. The table records about 64,000 clones, 75% to 95% of them present only once. The receptor was derived from a woman at least 80 years old with active COVID-19. The sequencing sample was made of peripheral blood.

The CDR3 is CASSALGGQGSGELFF. CDR3 DNA: TGCGCCAGCAGTGCCCTGGGAGGACAGGGGTCAGGGGAGCTGTTTTTT. This chain uses TRBV10-1 with TRBJ2-2, with TRBD1 matching over 9 bases. Per germline, CDR1 WNHNN and CDR2 SYGVQD (reference sequence). CDR3 size: 16 residues. V was pared by 4 bases and J by 8 bases, with 11 bases of the junction left unmatched.